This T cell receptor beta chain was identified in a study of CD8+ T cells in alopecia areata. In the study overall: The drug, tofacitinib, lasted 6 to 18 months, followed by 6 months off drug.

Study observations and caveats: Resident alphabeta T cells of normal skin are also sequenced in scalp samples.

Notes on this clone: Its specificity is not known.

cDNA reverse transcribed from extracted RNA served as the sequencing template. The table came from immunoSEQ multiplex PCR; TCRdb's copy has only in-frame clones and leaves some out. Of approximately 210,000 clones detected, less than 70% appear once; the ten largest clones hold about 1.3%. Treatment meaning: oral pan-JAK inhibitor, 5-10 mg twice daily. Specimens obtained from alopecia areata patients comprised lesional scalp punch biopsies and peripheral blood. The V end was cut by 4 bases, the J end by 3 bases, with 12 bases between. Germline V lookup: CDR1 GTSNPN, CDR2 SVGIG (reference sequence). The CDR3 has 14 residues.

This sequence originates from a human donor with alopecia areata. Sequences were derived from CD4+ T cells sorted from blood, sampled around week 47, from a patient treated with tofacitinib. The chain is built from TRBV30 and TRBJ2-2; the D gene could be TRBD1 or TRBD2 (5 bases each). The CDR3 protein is CAWTSGSDTGELFF. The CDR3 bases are TGTGCCTGGACGTCAGGGAGCGACACCGGGGAGCTGTTTTTT.